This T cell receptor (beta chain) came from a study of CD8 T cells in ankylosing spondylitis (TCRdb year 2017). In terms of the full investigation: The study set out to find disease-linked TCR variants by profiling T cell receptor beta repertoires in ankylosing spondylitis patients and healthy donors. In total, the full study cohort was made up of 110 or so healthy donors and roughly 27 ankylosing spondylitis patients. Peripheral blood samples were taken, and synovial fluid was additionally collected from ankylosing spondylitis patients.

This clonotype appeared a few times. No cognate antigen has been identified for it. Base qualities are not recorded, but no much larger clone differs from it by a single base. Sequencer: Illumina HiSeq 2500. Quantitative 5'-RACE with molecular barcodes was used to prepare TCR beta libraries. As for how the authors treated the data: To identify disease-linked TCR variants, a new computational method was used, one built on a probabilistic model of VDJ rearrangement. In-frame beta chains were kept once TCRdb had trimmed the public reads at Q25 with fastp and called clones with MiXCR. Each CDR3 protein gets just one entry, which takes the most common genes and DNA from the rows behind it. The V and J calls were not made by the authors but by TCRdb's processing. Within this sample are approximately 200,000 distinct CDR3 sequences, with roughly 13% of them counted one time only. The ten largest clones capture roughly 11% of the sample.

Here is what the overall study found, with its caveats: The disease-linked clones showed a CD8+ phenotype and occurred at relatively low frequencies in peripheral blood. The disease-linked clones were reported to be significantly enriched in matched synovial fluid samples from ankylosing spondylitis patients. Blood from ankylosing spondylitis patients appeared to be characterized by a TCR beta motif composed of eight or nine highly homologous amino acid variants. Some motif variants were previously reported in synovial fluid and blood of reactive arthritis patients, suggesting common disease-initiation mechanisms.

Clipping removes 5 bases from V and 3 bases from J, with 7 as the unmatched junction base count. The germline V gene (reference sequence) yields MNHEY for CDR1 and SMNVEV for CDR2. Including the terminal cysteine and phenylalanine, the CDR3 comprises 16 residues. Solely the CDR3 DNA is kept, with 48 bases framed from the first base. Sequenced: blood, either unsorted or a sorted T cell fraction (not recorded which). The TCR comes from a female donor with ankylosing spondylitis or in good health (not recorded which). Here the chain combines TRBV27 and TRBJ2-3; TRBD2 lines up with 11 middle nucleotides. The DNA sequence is TGTGCCAGCAGTGTCACTAGCGGGAGTAGGACAGATACGCAGTATTTT. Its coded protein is CASSVTSGSRTDTQYF.